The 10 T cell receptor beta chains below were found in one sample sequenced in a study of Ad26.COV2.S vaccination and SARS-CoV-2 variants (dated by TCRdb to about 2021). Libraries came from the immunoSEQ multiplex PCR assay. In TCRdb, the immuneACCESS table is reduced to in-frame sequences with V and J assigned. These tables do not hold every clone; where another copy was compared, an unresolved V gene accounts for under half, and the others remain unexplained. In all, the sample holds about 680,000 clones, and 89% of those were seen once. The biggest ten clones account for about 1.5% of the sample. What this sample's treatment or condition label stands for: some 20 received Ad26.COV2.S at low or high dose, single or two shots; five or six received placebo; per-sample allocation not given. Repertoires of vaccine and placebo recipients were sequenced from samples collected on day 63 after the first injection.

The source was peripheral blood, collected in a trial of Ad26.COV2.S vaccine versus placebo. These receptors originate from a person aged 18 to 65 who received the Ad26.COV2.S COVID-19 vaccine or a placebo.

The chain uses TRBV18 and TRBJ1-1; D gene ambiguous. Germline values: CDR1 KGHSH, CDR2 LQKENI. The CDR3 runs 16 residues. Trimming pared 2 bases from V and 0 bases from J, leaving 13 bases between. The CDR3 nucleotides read TGTGCCAGCTCACCAATGCCCGGGTTCATGAACACTGAAGCTTTCTTT. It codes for CASSPMPGFMNTEAFF.

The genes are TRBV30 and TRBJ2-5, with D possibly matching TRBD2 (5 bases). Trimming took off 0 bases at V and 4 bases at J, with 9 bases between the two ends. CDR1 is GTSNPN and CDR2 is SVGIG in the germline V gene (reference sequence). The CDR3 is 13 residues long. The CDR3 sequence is CAWSVQAAETQYF. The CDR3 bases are TGTGCCTGGAGTGTACAAGCGGCAGAGACCCAGTACTTC.

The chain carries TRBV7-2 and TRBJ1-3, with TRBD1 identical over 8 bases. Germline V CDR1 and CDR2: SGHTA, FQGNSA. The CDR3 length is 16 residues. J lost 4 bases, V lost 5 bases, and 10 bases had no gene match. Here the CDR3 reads CASSLRQGTVGNTIYF. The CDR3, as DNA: TGTGCCAGCAGCCTCCGACAGGGGACGGTAGGAAACACCATATATTTT.

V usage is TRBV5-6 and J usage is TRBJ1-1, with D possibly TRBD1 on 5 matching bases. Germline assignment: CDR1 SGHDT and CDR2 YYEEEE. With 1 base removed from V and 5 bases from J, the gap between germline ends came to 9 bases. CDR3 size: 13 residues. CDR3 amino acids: CASSLFPGTEAFF. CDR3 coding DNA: TGTGCCAGCAGCTTGTTCCCAGGGACTGAAGCTTTCTTT.

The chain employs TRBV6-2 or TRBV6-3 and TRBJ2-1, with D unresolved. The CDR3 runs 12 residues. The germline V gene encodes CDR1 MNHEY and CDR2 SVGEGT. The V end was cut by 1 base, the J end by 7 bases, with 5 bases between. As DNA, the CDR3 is TGTGCCAGCAGTTACTTGGTTAATGAGCAGTTCTTC. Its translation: CASSYLVNEQFF.

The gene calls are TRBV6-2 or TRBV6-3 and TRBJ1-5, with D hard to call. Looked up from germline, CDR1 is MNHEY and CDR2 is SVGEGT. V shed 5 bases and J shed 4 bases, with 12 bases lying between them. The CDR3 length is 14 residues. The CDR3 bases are TGTGCCAGCAGTGACCCGGGCGGGAATCAGCCCCAGCATTTT. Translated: CASSDPGGNQPQHF.

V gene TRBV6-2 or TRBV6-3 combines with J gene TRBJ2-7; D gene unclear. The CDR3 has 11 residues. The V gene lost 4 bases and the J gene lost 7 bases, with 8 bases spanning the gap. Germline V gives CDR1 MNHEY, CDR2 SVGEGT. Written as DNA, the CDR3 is TGTGCCAGCAGTTCAAGGTGGGAGCAGTACTTC. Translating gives CASSSRWEQYF.

The CDR3 DNA reads as TGTGCCAGCAGCCAAGATAGGACTAGCGGAGCCACCGGGGAGCTGTTTTTT. It translates to CASSQDRTSGATGELFF. This sequence joins TRBV4-2 and TRBJ2-2; 10 nucleotides match TRBD2. The germline V gene encodes CDR1 LGHNA and CDR2 YNFKEQ. Germline trimming cut 0 bases from V and 4 bases from J; bases unmatched to any gene: 5. There are 17 residues in the CDR3.

Here the CDR3 DNA reads TGTGCCAGCAACCCCAGCGGGGGGACCTATGGCTACACCTTC. Translating gives CASNPSGGTYGYTF. The rearrangement links TRBV2 to TRBJ1-2; the D gene is possibly TRBD1 (5 bases). V dropped 7 bases and J dropped 4 bases, with 16 bases sitting between them. The CDR3 has 14 amino acids. Germline CDR1 SNHLY, CDR2 FYNNEI. Looking up the rest from reference TRBV2 and TRBJ1-2 gives the full variable domain: EPEVTQTPSHQVTQMGQEVILRCVPISNHLYFYWYRQILGQKVEFLVSFYNNEISEKSEIFDDQFSVERPDGSNFTLKIRSTKLEDSAMYFCASNPSGGTYGYTFGSGTRLTVV.

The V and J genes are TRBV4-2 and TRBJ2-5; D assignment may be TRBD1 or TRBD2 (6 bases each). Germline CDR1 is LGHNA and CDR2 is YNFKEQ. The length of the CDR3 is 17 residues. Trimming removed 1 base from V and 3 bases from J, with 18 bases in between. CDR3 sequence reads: CASSQGGWSGDKETQYF. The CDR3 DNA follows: TGTGCCAGCAGCCAAGGGGGGTGGTCGGGGGACAAAGAGACCCAGTACTTC.